This T cell receptor (beta chain) was identified during a study of cytomegalovirus exposure and HLA in healthy donors. This CDR3 is 20 amino acids long. Germline assignment: CDR1 SGHVS and CDR2 FNYEAQ. Trimming cost V 1 base and J 0 bases; bases outside gene matches: 12. The PCR contained 60 Vbeta and 13 Jbeta primers. Measured with immunoSEQ multiplex PCR; TCRdb has only the in-frame clones, and not every one. In the table there are around 150,000 clones, about 85% of which are singletons. The TCR originated in a man in his late teens or twenties in good health and CMV-seropositive. The chain has TRBV7-6 and TRBJ2-2; 9 positions agree with TRBD2. Sequencing used PBMCs. CDR3 sequence reads: CASSLVASGVNIPNTGELFF. CDR3 coding DNA: TGTGCCAGCAGCTTAGTCGCTAGCGGGGTCAATATCCCGAACACCGGGGAGCTGTTTTTT.